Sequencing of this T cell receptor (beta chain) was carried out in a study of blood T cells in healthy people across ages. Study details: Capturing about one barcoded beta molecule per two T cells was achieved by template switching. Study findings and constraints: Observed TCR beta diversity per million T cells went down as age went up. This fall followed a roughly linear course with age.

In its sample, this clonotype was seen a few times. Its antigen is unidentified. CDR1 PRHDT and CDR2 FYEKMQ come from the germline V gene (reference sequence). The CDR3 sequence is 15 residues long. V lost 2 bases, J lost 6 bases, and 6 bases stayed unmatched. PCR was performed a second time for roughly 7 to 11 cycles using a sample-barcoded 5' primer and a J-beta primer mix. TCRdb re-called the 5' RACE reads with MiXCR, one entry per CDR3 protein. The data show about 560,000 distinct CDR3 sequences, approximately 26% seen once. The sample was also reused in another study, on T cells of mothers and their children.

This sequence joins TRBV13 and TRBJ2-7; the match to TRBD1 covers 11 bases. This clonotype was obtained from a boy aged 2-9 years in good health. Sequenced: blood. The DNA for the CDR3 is TGTGCCAGCAGCTTATTTGGGACAGGGGGTGGCGAGCAGTACTTC. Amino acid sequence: CASSLFGTGGGEQYF.